The present T cell receptor (beta chain) was sequenced within a study of shared clonotypes between healthy human individuals. Study details: Contributing individuals were two females and a few males aged 18 to 49. CD8 memory received one plate per donor, CD8 naive two, CD4 memory three and CD4 naive three.

With respect to this clone: Its specificity is unknown.

Assay used: immunoSEQ multiplex PCR; TCRdb lists only in-frame clones, some missing. The profile shows 950,000 to 1,200,000 clones, about 72% of them singletons. The V gene's germline CDR1 is SGHVS and CDR2 FNYEAQ. Trimming shortened V by 1 base and J by 5 bases, and 8 bases separated the two germline ends. CDR3 size: 13 residues. General observations from the study: Generally, naive subsets came out with larger estimated richness than memory subsets.

Every donor, a Caucasian adult, lived in Nashville, Tennessee. The material sequenced was memory CD4+ T cells from PBMCs. The subset: CD45RA-negative fraction. This rearrangement joins TRBV7-6 to TRBJ1-1; D is unresolved. This TCR was sampled from a man younger than 35 in good health. Some clones in this sample may be carry-over from other donors' samples. CDR3 bases: TGTGCCAGCAGCTTAGAGTATGGGACTGAAGCTTTCTTT. It translates to CASSLEYGTEAFF.